Each of the 26 T cell receptor beta chains below was sequenced from the same sample in a study of cytomegalovirus exposure and HLA in healthy donors. 13 Jbeta primers and 60 Vbeta primers were used for the PCR. Here immunoSEQ multiplex PCR was the method, and the copy in TCRdb shows in-frame clones only, minus some. The sample has about 110,000 clones, roughly 70% seen once. Material for sequencing was PBMCs. These receptors originate from a man aged 30 to 45 in good health and CMV-seropositive.

The chain uses TRBV30 and TRBJ1-1; no clear D. CDR1 and CDR2 (germline): GTSNPN, SVGIG (reference sequence). This CDR3 is built from 10 residues. Trimming left V 1 base short and J 11 bases short, with 8 bases between. The CDR3 here is CAWSGPQAFF. The CDR3 nucleotides read TGTGCCTGGAGTGGTCCGCAGGCTTTCTTT.

Here the CDR3 reads CASSLSGAGAGDTQYF. For the CDR3, the DNA is TGTGCCAGCAGCTTAAGCGGCGCGGGAGCGGGGGATACGCAGTATTTT. The chain has TRBV11-2 and TRBJ2-3; 7 bases match TRBD2. The CDR3 spans 16 residues. CDR1 is SGHAT, CDR2 FQNNGV, per germline. V shed 2 bases and J 6 bases; nucleotides not matched to a gene: 11.

The chain employs TRBV11-2 and TRBJ2-2; tentative D call: TRBD2 (7 bases). Looked up from germline, CDR1 is SGHAT and CDR2 is FQNNGV. There are 18 residues in the CDR3. Trimming stripped 4 bases from V and 5 bases from J, with 23 bases between. This CDR3 reads CASSSLGGARGETGELFF. Written as DNA, the CDR3 is TGTGCCAGCAGCTCACTTGGGGGGGCACGTGGGGAGACCGGGGAGCTGTTTTTT.

This clone has a single count. The chain links TRBV7-9 to TRBJ1-2, with TRBD1 as a possible D gene (6 bases). This CDR3 is built from 12 residues. CDR1 and CDR2 (germline): SEHNR, FQNEAQ (reference sequence). Trimming left V 1 base short and J 7 bases short, with 7 bases between. The CDR3 loop reads CASSLDRAGYTF. The DNA of the CDR3 is TGTGCCAGCAGCTTAGACAGGGCTGGCTACACCTTC.

This clone occurred a few times. The chain combines TRBV19 with TRBJ2-7; possibly TRBD1 for D (6 bases). Germline-derived CDR1 and CDR2 are LNHDA and SQIVND (reference sequence). The CDR3 contains 15 residues. Trimming took off 3 bases at V and 2 bases at J, with 14 bases between the two ends. DNA for the CDR3: TGTGCCAGTAGTATGGGGGCCTCGCTAGCCTACGAGCAGTACTTC. This sequence encodes CASSMGASLAYEQYF.

This chain uses TRBV9 with TRBJ2-2; 9 bases agree with TRBD1. This CDR3 has 16 residues. Germline V gene lookup returns CDR1 SGDLS and CDR2 YYNGEE. Losses at the gene ends were 4 bases for V and 6 bases for J; bases not matched to a gene: 10. The DNA for the CDR3 is TGTGCCAGCAGCCTCGGGGGGACAGGGTGGCCCGGGGAGCTGTTTTTT. It translates to CASSLGGTGWPGELFF.

This chain uses TRBV28 with TRBJ2-7; no firm D call. The CDR3 consists of 12 residues. Germline CDR1 and CDR2: MDHEN and SYDVKM. Trimming left V 2 bases short and J 4 bases short, with 6 bases between. This chain's CDR3 is CASSLTAYEQYF. Written as DNA, the CDR3 is TGTGCCAGCAGTTTAACAGCATACGAGCAGTACTTC.

V usage is TRBV30 and J usage is TRBJ1-5; 8 bases are a match to TRBD1. In germline, CDR1 is GTSNPN, CDR2 SVGIG (reference sequence). The CDR3 loop spans 14 amino acids. Germline trimming cut 2 bases from V and 7 bases from J; bases unmatched to any gene: 7. Here the CDR3 reads CAWSFSGGRQPQHF. CDR3 DNA: TGTGCCTGGAGTTTCTCAGGGGGCAGACAGCCCCAGCATTTT.

This clone was picked up one time. The chain is built from TRBV4-1 and TRBJ1-4; TRBD1 matches 7 bases. V trimming: 4 bases; J trimming: 8 bases; junction bases outside the gene matches: 13. The CDR3 runs to 16 residues. CDR1 is MGHRA and CDR2 is YSYEKL in the germline V gene. The CDR3 is CASSPSPGQRIEKLFF. The CDR3 DNA reads TGCGCCAGCAGCCCCTCACCGGGACAGCGGATCGAAAAACTGTTTTTT.

The gene calls are TRBV7-2 and TRBJ2-7, with D perhaps matching TRBD2 (6 bases). V was cut by 3 bases and J by 5 bases, with 14 bases left in between. This CDR3 spans 14 amino acids. Germline CDR1 reads SGHTA; CDR2 reads FQGNSA. CDR3 DNA sequence: TGTGCCAGCAGCTTGATGGAGGGCCGACACGAGCAGTACGTC. The encoded protein is CASSLMEGRHEQYV.

This clone was counted only a few times. This chain connects TRBV12-5 to TRBJ1-2; 7 bases are shared with TRBD1. J was trimmed by 5 bases and V by 1 base; bases with no gene match: 7. Germline V gives CDR1 LGHNT, CDR2 FRNRAP. The CDR3 consists of 15 residues. CDR3 bases: TGTGCTAGTGGTTTGGGCACAGGGGCTGGGTATGGCTACACCTTC. Translated, it gives CASGLGTGAGYGYTF.

V usage is TRBV11-2 and J usage is TRBJ2-2, with D perhaps TRBD1 (6 bases). The CDR3 totals 12 residues. In germline, CDR1 is SGHAT, CDR2 FQNNGV. Between the trimmed V and J ends, which lost 8 bases and 8 bases, there was a span of 12 bases. This CDR3 reads CASFRGGGELFF. CDR3 DNA sequence: TGTGCCAGCTTTAGAGGGGGAGGGGAGCTGTTTTTT.

The chain joins TRBV30 to TRBJ2-5; D is perhaps TRBD2 (5 bases). This CDR3 region has 15 residues. Trimming stripped 0 bases from V and 5 bases from J, with 16 bases between. The germline V gene encodes CDR1 GTSNPN and CDR2 SVGIG (reference sequence). This chain's CDR3 is CAWSVHYRGGETQYF. CDR3 nucleotide sequence: TGTGCCTGGAGTGTACACTACCGGGGTGGGGAGACCCAGTACTTC.

In this sample, this clone turned up once. The CDR3 DNA sequence: TGTGCCAGCAGCTTGGACAGCAGTAATGAAAAACTGTTTTTT. This translates into CASSLDSSNEKLFF. J is TRBJ1-4 and V is TRBV5-4; D not resolved. The CDR3 is made up of 14 amino acids. V lost 0 bases and J lost 4, with 7 bases in between. The germline V gene has CDR1 SGHNT and CDR2 YYREEE (reference sequence).

The chain combines TRBV7-9 with TRBJ1-3, with unresolved D. CDR1 is SEHNR and CDR2 is FQNEAQ in the germline V gene (reference sequence). Trimming cost V 0 bases and J 9 bases, with 12 bases left between them. The CDR3 runs 14 residues. The CDR3 loop reads CASSLAEARGTIYF. In DNA, the CDR3 is TGTGCCAGCAGCTTAGCTGAGGCCCGCGGCACCATATATTTT.

This clone was seen just once. The V call is TRBV27, the J call TRBJ1-2; a weak D match, TRBD1 (6 bases). V dropped 8 bases and J dropped 1 base, with 14 bases sitting between them. This CDR3 has 14 amino acids. From germline, CDR1 is MNHEY and CDR2 SMNVEV (reference sequence). The CDR3 nucleotides are TGTGCCAGCGGGGGGGCAGGAGTTAACTATGGCTACACCTTC. This encodes CASGGAGVNYGYTF.

The rearrangement uses TRBV18 and TRBJ1-2, with TRBD1 as a possible D gene (5 bases). V was clipped by 2 bases and J by 4 bases, with 14 bases between them. The germline V gene encodes CDR1 KGHSH and CDR2 LQKENI. The CDR3 contains 15 residues. The DNA for the CDR3 is TGTGCCAGCTCACCATCCACAGGCAAGACCTATGGCTACACCTTC. It yields the protein CASSPSTGKTYGYTF.

This clone was seen only a few times. Additional DNA sequences in this sample encode the identical CDR3. This chain uses TRBV9 with TRBJ1-3; D possibly corresponds to TRBD1 (5 bases). Germline-derived CDR1 and CDR2 are SGDLS and YYNGEE. This CDR3 contains 14 residues. V was trimmed by 1 base and J by 0 bases, leaving 5 bases between them. This chain's CDR3 is CASSVQGSGNTIYF. CDR3 DNA sequence: TGTGCCAGCAGCGTACAGGGCTCTGGAAACACCATATATTTT.

This clone was observed a few times. The J gene is TRBJ2-7, the V gene TRBV6-5; 11 bases are shared with TRBD1. Germline lookup yields CDR1 MNHEY and CDR2 SVGAGI. The CDR3 loop spans 14 amino acids. Trimming removed 4 bases from V and 3 bases from J; junction bases left unmatched: 2. The CDR3 sequence is CASSSGTGGYEQYF. The DNA for the CDR3 is TGTGCCAGCAGTTCCGGGACAGGGGGCTACGAGCAGTACTTC.

This clone has just a few counts. The V and J genes are TRBV7-2 and TRBJ1-4; 11 nucleotides agree with TRBD1. The CDR3 has 15 residues. Germline V gene lookup returns CDR1 SGHTA and CDR2 FQGNSA. Unmatched junction bases numbered 1, after V lost 0 bases and J lost 7 bases. The CDR3 DNA is TGTGCCAGCAGCTTAGCCGGGACAGGGGGTGAAAAACTGTTTTTT. Translation gives CASSLAGTGGEKLFF.

The genes are TRBV29-1 and TRBJ1-2; 7 nucleotides match TRBD1. The CDR3 loop spans 14 amino acids. With V trimmed by 5 bases and J by 4 bases, 10 bases remained unmatched. Germline lookup yields CDR1 SQVTM and CDR2 ANQGSEA. CDR3 sequence reads: CSVSSADRVYGYTF. Here the CDR3 DNA reads TGCAGCGTTTCCTCCGCTGACAGGGTCTATGGCTACACCTTC.

The chain recombines TRBV7-3 with TRBJ1-2; TRBD1 is a possible D gene (5 bases). The CDR3 runs to 16 residues. The germline V gene has CDR1 SGHTA and CDR2 FQGTGA. Trimming stripped 4 bases from V and 0 bases from J, with 15 bases between. The CDR3 here is CASSSGGTTSNYGYTF. CDR3 nucleotide sequence: TGTGCCAGCAGCTCTGGCGGGACGACATCTAACTATGGCTACACCTTC.

This chain joins TRBV9 and TRBJ1-3; D may be TRBD1 (5 bases). V lost 0 bases to trimming and J lost 0 bases, with 10 bases between them. The CDR3 consists of 16 residues. Germline loops: CDR1 SGDLS, CDR2 YYNGEE. Here the CDR3 DNA reads TGTGCCAGCAGCGTAGGGGGGGGGAACTCTGGAAACACCATATATTTT. This codes for CASSVGGGNSGNTIYF.

The J gene is TRBJ1-1, the V gene TRBV7-9; 10 nucleotides match TRBD1. CDR1 and CDR2 (germline): SEHNR, FQNEAQ (reference sequence). This CDR3 region has 15 residues. V was pared by 4 bases and J by 1 base, with 3 bases of the junction left unmatched. This chain's CDR3 is CASSSRTGGNTEAFF. CDR3 bases: TGTGCCAGCAGCTCACGGACAGGGGGGAACACTGAAGCTTTCTTT.

This chain connects TRBV7-6 to TRBJ1-2; 7 nucleotides match TRBD1. From germline, CDR1 is SGHVS and CDR2 FNYEAQ. There are 13 residues in the CDR3. The V segment lost 6 bases and the J segment 4 bases; nucleotides outside the gene matches: 5. CDR3 loop: CASSGDSRYGYTF. The CDR3 DNA reads as TGTGCCAGCAGTGGGGACAGTCGCTATGGCTACACCTTC.

The chain joins TRBV4-3 to TRBJ2-3; 10 bases map to TRBD2. The V gene end was trimmed by 8 bases and the J gene end by 2 bases; junction bases not matched to a gene: 7. CDR1 is LGHNA and CDR2 is YSLEER in the germline V gene. There are 15 residues in the CDR3. Here the CDR3 reads CASCLLAGDTDTQYF. CDR3 in DNA: TGCGCCAGCTGCCTTCTAGCGGGAGACACAGATACGCAGTATTTT.